This T cell receptor beta chain is drawn from a study of regulatory T cells in long-lasting Graves disease. Building the TCR beta libraries relied on iRepertoire HTBI primers, and CDR3 regions underwent Arm-PCR. TCRdb re-derived calls from the multiplex PCR reads in MiXCR, one entry per CDR3 protein. In the table there are about 620,000 distinct CDR3 sequences, 16% of which are singletons. This CDR3 spans 14 amino acids. The germline CDR1 and CDR2 sequences are MNHGY and SAAAGT. V lost 5 bases and J lost 4, with 13 bases in between. Time point defined: newly diagnosed GD, antithyroid drugs for less than 3 months. After RNA was extracted from PBMCs, the TCR library was made from it. These records were also assigned to another study, of T cells in Graves' hyperthyroidism and ophthalmopathy.

This specimen was peripheral blood mononuclear cells (PBMCs), taken at new diagnosis, from a patient treated with antithyroid drugs. The TCR originated in a woman in her twenties or thirties with Graves disease. The V call is TRBV6-8, the J call TRBJ2-3; D possibly uses TRBD1 or TRBD2 (5 bases each). CDR3 DNA sequence: TGTGCCAGCAGTCCCGGGACCCGGCCAGATACGCAGTATTTT. It codes for CASSPGTRPDTQYF.